The 30 T cell receptor beta chains reported below all come from one sample, sequenced in a study of breast tumors, draining lymph nodes, adjacent tissues. Axillary draining lymph nodes of breast cancer patients supplied the node samples. From the multiplex PCR reads, TCRdb called clonotypes with MiXCR, one entry per CDR3 protein. The sample lists about 140,000 distinct CDR3 sequences; about 33% were seen once. The sample taken for sequencing was axillary lymph node tissue. These receptors originate from a female donor with breast cancer. Some clones in this sample may be carry-over from other donors' samples.

This clonotype was seen repeatedly, ten times or more. This chain links TRBV12-3 or TRBV12-4 with TRBJ2-2; D is tentatively TRBD1 or TRBD2 (6 bases each). There are 14 residues in the CDR3. The V and J ends lost 2 bases and 13 bases respectively, with 17 bases between them. The CDR3 here is CASSLKGGPPGLFF. The CDR3 DNA reads as TGTGCCAGCAGTTTAAAGGGGGGTCCTCCGGGGCTGTTTTTT.

Worth noting for this clonotype: This could be a read error, since a much larger clone is one nucleotide away. The chain combines TRBV20-1 with TRBJ1-5; D is undetermined. Germline CDR1 DFQATT, CDR2 SNEGSKA (reference sequence). The CDR3 totals 14 residues. Trimming left V 6 bases short and J 9 bases short, with 21 bases between. DNA for the CDR3: TGCAGTGCCCTAAGGGAAACAGACTATCCGCCCCAGCATTTT. Translated, it gives CSALRETDYPPQHF.

This clonotype was seen only a few times. The chain uses TRBV28 and TRBJ1-2, with 9 bases fitting TRBD1. The CDR3 length is 15 residues. In germline, CDR1 is MDHEN, CDR2 SYDVKM. Unmatched junction bases numbered 13, after V lost 6 bases and J lost 8 bases. CDR3 nucleotides: TGTGCCAGCAGACCTTCCGGGACAGGGACGAAGGGCTACACCTTC. Translation: CASRPSGTGTKGYTF.

This clonotype was detected ten times or more. The chain recombines TRBV6-5 with TRBJ2-7; 10 bases fit TRBD2. Germline trimming cut 5 bases from V and 3 bases from J; bases unmatched to any gene: 7. Per the germline V gene, CDR1 is MNHEY and CDR2 is SVGAGI. This CDR3 is 15 amino acids long. Here the CDR3 reads CASSPSSGGDYEQYF. The CDR3 nucleotides are TGTGCCAGCAGTCCCTCTAGCGGGGGCGACTACGAGCAGTACTTC.

Here the CDR3 DNA reads TGCAGCTTAGCGGAAGGACTCCCGTACAATGAGCAGTTCTTC. Protein sequence: CSLAEGLPYNEQFF. The chain carries TRBV29-1 and TRBJ2-1; a weak D match, TRBD2 (6 bases). CDR3 size: 14 residues. CDR1 SQVTM and CDR2 ANQGSEA come from the germline V gene. The germline V and J ends were trimmed by 8 bases and 4 bases, with 18 bases remaining between them.

A remark on this clonotype: One end of the junction fails to match germline, which may point to a read error. The chain joins TRBV27 to TRBJ1-5, with D possibly matching TRBD1 (5 bases). Germline lookup yields CDR1 MNHEY and CDR2 SMNVEV (reference sequence). There are 15 residues in the CDR3. The CDR3 nucleotides are TGTGCCGGCAGTTTAATGGGGGGTGCGGATCAGCCCCAGCATTTT. Its translation: CAGSLMGGADQPQHF.

The chain is built from TRBV7-6 and TRBJ2-5; TRBD1 is a possible D gene (5 bases). Trimming cost V 5 bases and J 1 base, with 11 bases left between them. Germline V gene data show CDR1 as SGHVS and CDR2 as FNYEAQ. This CDR3 has 14 residues. For the CDR3, the DNA is TGTGCCAGCAGCCTCGGACAAACCCAAGAGACCCAGTACTTC. It yields the protein CASSLGQTQETQYF. Full variable domain (rest looked up from reference TRBV7-6 and TRBJ2-5): GAGVSQSPRYKVTKRGQDVALRCDPISGHVSLYWYRQALGQGPEFLTYFNYEAQQDKSGLPNDRFSAERPEGSISTLTIQRTEQRDSAMYRCASSLGQTQETQYFGPGTRLLVL.

In this sample, this clonotype turned up many times. V and J are TRBV28 and TRBJ1-2, with 7 bases that match TRBD1. After removal of 9 bases from V and 1 base from J, the junction contained 5 bases not matched to a gene. There are 13 residues in the CDR3. The germline V gene encodes CDR1 MDHEN and CDR2 SYDVKM. CDR3 bases: TGTGCCAGTAGAACAGGGGTTAACTATGGCTACACCTTC. Translating gives CASRTGVNYGYTF.

The CDR3: CASADSLWGYTF. The CDR3 bases are TGTGCCAGCGCGGACAGCCTCTGGGGCTACACCTTC. The V gene is TRBV9, the J gene TRBJ1-2; perhaps TRBD1 as D (6 bases). Germline-derived CDR1 and CDR2 are SGDLS and YYNGEE. Trimming removed 7 bases from V and 8 bases from J, with 15 bases in between. This CDR3 is 12 amino acids long.

This clonotype was seen at least ten times. This clone may be a read error of a much larger clone one base away. The chain joins TRBV2 to TRBJ2-1, with D uncertain. CDR1 and CDR2 (germline): SNHLY, FYNNEI. The CDR3 sequence is 13 residues long. The ends were cut back, 2 bases at V and 3 bases at J, with 5 bases in the middle. The CDR3 coding sequence is TGTGCCAGCAGTGAAATAAGCTACAATGAGCAGTTCTTC. It codes for CASSEISYNEQFF.

This clonotype has at least ten counts. The chain links TRBV20-1 to TRBJ2-3; TRBD2 agrees at 9 bases. The germline gives CDR1 DFQATT, CDR2 SNEGSKA (reference sequence). CDR3 length: 14 residues. CDR3 sequence: CSVGGGASTDTQYF. The DNA of the CDR3 is TGCAGCGTGGGCGGGGGGGCCAGCACAGATACGCAGTATTTT.

The chain joins TRBV7-6 to TRBJ2-2; 9 bases match TRBD1. Germline CDR1 SGHVS, CDR2 FNYEAQ. The CDR3 covers 17 residues. The V gene end was trimmed by 5 bases and the J gene end by 5 bases; junction bases not matched to a gene: 12. CDR3 region: CASSQTGQGKGTGELFF. DNA of the CDR3: TGTGCCAGCAGCCAGACGGGACAGGGAAAAGGTACCGGGGAGCTGTTTTTT.

A word on this clonotype: The conserved phenylalanine or tryptophan normally closing the CDR3 is absent here, so this likely arose from a read error. The DNA is left out, because the CDR3 cannot be placed on it with certainty; the CDR3 is given as TCRdb lists it. CDR3 residues: CATSRRYRDCEHRGAVV. The chain couples TRBV15 to TRBJ2-2; the D segment call TRBD2 is taken from the table without a DNA check. The CDR3 comprises 17 residues, both ends counted. Germline CDR1 is LNHNV and CDR2 is YYDKDF (reference sequence).

This clonotype was observed at least ten times. This chain joins TRBV6-1 and TRBJ2-7, with TRBD1 as a possible D gene (5 bases). The CDR3 loop spans 17 amino acids. Germline V gives CDR1 MNHNS, CDR2 SASEGT. Trimming stripped 5 bases from V and 2 bases from J, with 22 bases between. The CDR3 sequence: CASSLPPFSSGPYEQYV. CDR3 coding DNA: TGTGCCAGCAGTCTTCCCCCGTTTTCGTCAGGGCCCTACGAGCAGTACGTC.

In its sample, this clonotype was seen a few times. This could be a read error, since a much larger clone is one nucleotide away. V is TRBV5-4 and J is TRBJ1-4; perhaps TRBD1 as D (6 bases). Germline-derived CDR1 and CDR2 are SGHNT and YYREEE (reference sequence). V was clipped by 4 bases and J by 0 bases, with 10 bases between them. CDR3 length equals 15 residues. CDR3 nucleotides: TGTGCCAGCAGCGTTACAGGGACAACTAATGAAAAACTGTTTTTT. This codes for CASSVTGTTNEKLFF.

The genes are TRBV19 and TRBJ2-7; 11 bases line up with TRBD1. The CDR3 consists of 16 residues. J gave up 5 bases and V 6 bases, and 12 bases lay outside the gene matches. Germline V CDR1 and CDR2: LNHDA, SQIVND (reference sequence). The chain's CDR3 is CASSLSGQGASDEQYV. In nucleotides, the CDR3 is TGTGCCAGTAGCCTCTCCGGACAGGGGGCCTCTGACGAGCAGTACGTC.

This clonotype has at least ten counts. One end of the junction does not line up with germline, which may come from a read error. The J gene is TRBJ1-6, the V gene TRBV6-5; no firm D call. The germline CDR1 and CDR2 sequences are MNHEY and SVGAGI. The CDR3 extends over 16 amino acids. The CDR3: CASSHSTGRFNSPLHF. The CDR3 DNA reads as TGTGCCAGCAGTCACTCGACTGGGAGATTTAATTCACCCCTCCACTTT.

This sequence joins TRBV7-2 and TRBJ2-7; 12 bases fit TRBD2. This CDR3 spans 15 amino acids. The ends lost 5 bases at V and 4 bases at J; junction bases unmatched: 6. Germline V gene data show CDR1 as SGHTA and CDR2 as FQGNSA. CDR3 in amino acids: CASSETSGGLYEQYF. CDR3 DNA: TGTGCCAGCAGCGAGACTAGCGGGGGACTATACGAGCAGTACTTC.

The chain recombines TRBV7-6 with TRBJ2-5; D might be TRBD1 (5 bases). Germline V CDR1 and CDR2: SGHVS, FNYEAQ. The CDR3 covers 15 residues. Trimming left V 0 bases short and J 5 bases short, with 13 bases between. For the CDR3, the DNA is TGTGCCAGCAGCTTAGCCGGAACTGGGGCCGAGACCCAGTACTTC. This translates into CASSLAGTGAETQYF.

Comment on this clonotype: The conserved closing phenylalanine or tryptophan is absent in this CDR3, likely reflecting a read error. The DNA is left out, because the CDR3 cannot be placed on it with certainty; the CDR3 is given as TCRdb lists it. The CDR3 protein is CAWSVGAGRYEQCL. V and J are TRBV30 and TRBJ2-7; no check of the table's D call, TRBD2, against the DNA was made. Both ends counted, the CDR3 spans 14 residues. Germline-derived CDR1 and CDR2 are GTSNPN and SVGIG (reference sequence).

With regard to this clonotype: This may arise from a read error, as a much more abundant clone is one base away. The CDR3 region is CASSTPPQAAKSIQYF. CDR3 sequence (DNA): TGTGCCAGCAGCACCCCCCCCCAGGCGGCCAAAAGCATTCAGTACTTC. V usage is TRBV7-8 and J usage is TRBJ2-4; the D is unclear. This CDR3 comprises 16 residues. Germline loops: CDR1 SGHVS, CDR2 FQNEAQ.

This clonotype was seen many times. This chain uses TRBV5-4 with TRBJ2-2; D may be TRBD1 or TRBD2 (5 bases each). The CDR3 has 15 amino acids. Deletions cut 4 bases from V and 5 bases from J, with 15 bases between. Germline loops: CDR1 SGHNT, CDR2 YYREEE (reference sequence). The CDR3: CASSPPGPGTGELFF. CDR3 nucleotide sequence: TGTGCCAGCAGCCCCCCGGGGCCGGGGACCGGGGAGCTGTTTTTT.

This clonotype was recorded many times. This rearrangement joins TRBV28 to TRBJ1-2, with D hard to call. V was trimmed by 2 bases and J by 2 bases, leaving 9 bases between them. Germline assignment: CDR1 MDHEN and CDR2 SYDVKM. The length of the CDR3 is 14 residues. CDR3 DNA sequence: TGTGCCAGCAGTTTACTGGTCAAGAACTATGGCTACACCTTC. It codes for CASSLLVKNYGYTF.

The V gene is TRBV4-3, the J gene TRBJ2-7; the D is unclear. The CDR3 extends over 11 amino acids. Trimming shortened V by 0 bases and J by 6 bases, and 3 bases separated the two germline ends. Germline-derived CDR1 and CDR2 are LGHNA and YSLEER. The CDR3: CASSQDREQYV. The CDR3 DNA sequence: TGCGCCAGCAGCCAAGATCGCGAGCAGTACGTC.

At least ten counts were recorded for this clonotype. The CDR3 coding sequence is TGTGCCAGCAGTTCCACAGGGTCTGGTCAGCCCCAGCATTTT. Protein sequence: CASSSTGSGQPQHF. This chain joins TRBV12-3 or TRBV12-4 and TRBJ1-5, with D maybe TRBD1 (6 bases). This CDR3 has 14 residues. V lost 4 bases, J lost 6 bases, and 13 bases lay in between.

Turning to this clonotype: The DNA is left out, because the CDR3 cannot be placed on it with certainty; the CDR3 is given as TCRdb lists it. This chain uses TRBV20-1 with TRBJ2-2; the D call TRBD1 from the table was never checked on the DNA. The CDR3 spans 22 residues, counting both ends. Looked up from germline, CDR1 is DFQATT and CDR2 is SNEGSKA (reference sequence). The CDR3 region is CSARDRGPYEQYFGPGTGELFF.

This clonotype came up many times. The chain is built from TRBV14 and TRBJ2-1; D is unclear. Trimming stripped 0 bases from V and 0 bases from J, with 6 bases between. The CDR3 extends over 15 amino acids. Germline values: CDR1 SGHDN, CDR2 FVKESK. The CDR3 loop reads CASSQDGLSYNEQFF. CDR3 DNA sequence: TGTGCCAGCAGCCAAGACGGCCTCTCCTACAATGAGCAGTTCTTC.

This clonotype was observed at least ten times. The chain joins TRBV28 to TRBJ1-4; TRBD1 matches at 9 bases. V lost 8 bases, J lost 5 bases, and 3 bases stayed unmatched. The V gene's germline CDR1 is MDHEN and CDR2 SYDVKM. The length of the CDR3 is 13 residues. The CDR3 reads CASYGTGNEKLFF. In DNA form, the CDR3 reads TGTGCCAGCTACGGGACAGGGAATGAAAAACTGTTTTTT.

Ten or more counts support this clonotype. This rearrangement joins TRBV6-6 to TRBJ2-1; D could derive from TRBD1 or TRBD2 (5 bases each). Trimming took 5 bases from V and 0 from J, leaving 17 bases between them. Germline values: CDR1 MNHNY, CDR2 SVGAGI (reference sequence). This CDR3 is 17 amino acids long. CDR3 region: CASSGGVVVISYNEQFF. CDR3 bases: TGTGCCAGCAGTGGGGGAGTTGTTGTTATCTCCTACAATGAGCAGTTCTTC.

The chain employs TRBV2 and TRBJ2-7, with D unresolved. V lost 6 bases, J lost 7 bases, and 22 bases lay in between. The germline gives CDR1 SNHLY, CDR2 FYNNEI. CDR3 length equals 15 residues. CDR3 sequence reads: CASRSTAHSGNEQYV. CDR3 nucleotide sequence: TGTGCCAGCAGATCGACGGCCCATTCCGGCAATGAGCAGTACGTC.